A selection of T cell receptor beta chains follows, all from one sample in a study of blood T cell repertoires in COVID-19. Clones were sequenced by immunoSEQ multiplex PCR, and TCRdb holds only the in-frame ones, with some missing. In the table there are fewer than 250,000 clones, about 82% of which are singletons. Sample: PBMCs or T cells enriched from blood (not recorded which). The receptors here all came from a woman aged 50 to 60 who had recovered from COVID-19. Both conserved end residues are part of each CDR3. A D gene is named only where the DNA matches it firmly. Clone size is not always given. Where it is, it says once, few, many or a class for expanded clones.

V gene,clone size,J gene,D gene,CDR3 DNA,CDR3 protein
TRBV5-1,NA,TRBJ1-5,TRBD1,TGCGCCAGCAGCTTCGGACAGGGCACAAATCAGCCCCAGCATTTT,CASSFGQGTNQPQHF
TRBV6-5,NA,TRBJ1-2,NA,TGTGCCAGCAGCCCAGGAGGCACCTCGATCGGCTACACCTTC,CASSPGGTSIGYTF
TRBV2,NA,TRBJ1-2,NA,TGTGCCAGCAGTGTGGGCAGCTACTATGGCTACACCTTC,CASSVGSYYGYTF
TRBV5-1,NA,TRBJ2-7,NA,TGCGCCAGCAGCTTGGGAGACGGAGCCCGACGGGAGCAGTACTTC,CASSLGDGARREQYF
TRBV11-2,NA,TRBJ2-1,TRBD2,TGTGCCAGCAGCTTAGGAGCGGGGGGGCCCTTCGATGAGCAGTTCTTC,CASSLGAGGPFDEQFF
TRBV5-1,NA,TRBJ2-3,TRBD1,TGCGCCAGCAGCTCGTCGACAGGGGGCACAGATACGCAGTATTTT,CASSSSTGGTDTQYF
TRBV18,NA,TRBJ2-5,NA,TGTGCCAGCTCACCACAAGGCGGCGTGGAGACCCAGTACTTC,CASSPQGGVETQYF
TRBV18,NA,TRBJ1-4,NA,TGTGCCAGCTCACAGTCGACACCTGCAACTAATGAAAAACTGTTTTTT,CASSQSTPATNEKLFF
TRBV5-8,NA,TRBJ2-5,TRBD1,TGTGCCAGCAGCGACACTCCCGGGACAGGGGGTTTCGAGACCCAGTACTTC,CASSDTPGTGGFETQYF
TRBV4-2,NA,TRBJ1-1,TRBD1,TGTGCCAGCAGCCAAGGGGGGGGACAGGCCCTAGCCACTGAAGCTTTCTTT,CASSQGGGQALATEAFF
TRBV27,few,TRBJ1-2,NA,TGTGCCAGCAGTTTAATGGAGAACTATGGCTACACCTTC,CASSLMENYGYTF
TRBV10-3,NA,TRBJ2-7,NA,TGTGCCATCAGTGAATCTAGCGTCTCCTACGAGCAGTACTTC,CAISESSVSYEQYF
TRBV18,once,TRBJ1-5,NA,TGTGCCAGCTCACCCGCCCAGAACAATCAGCCCCAGCATTTT,CASSPAQNNQPQHF
TRBV9,few,TRBJ1-3,NA,TGTGCCAGCAGCTCCATCTCTGGAAACACCATATATTTT,CASSSISGNTIYF
TRBV19,NA,TRBJ2-2,TRBD2,TGTGCCAGTAACGTGGCGGGGGTGGACACCGGGGAGCTGTTTTTT,CASNVAGVDTGELFF
TRBV6-2/TRBV6-3,NA,TRBJ1-2,NA,TGTGCCAGCAGTTCCTTAGACAGCACTCGGTATGGCTACACCTTC,CASSSLDSTRYGYTF
TRBV30,once,TRBJ1-2,NA,TGTGCCTGGAGTTTCACTTTTGGCTACACCTTC,CAWSFTFGYTF
TRBV18,NA,TRBJ2-7,TRBD1,TGTGCCAGCTCGGGACAGGGAATCTACGAGCAGTACTTC,CASSGQGIYEQYF
TRBV7-9,NA,TRBJ1-2,NA,TGTGCCAGCAGCTTAGAGGACAGACTTGCTCTCTATGGCTACACCTTC,CASSLEDRLALYGYTF
TRBV11-2,NA,TRBJ2-2,NA,TGTGCCAGCAGCCCATCGAACACCGGGGAGCTGTTTTTT,CASSPSNTGELFF
TRBV27,NA,TRBJ2-5,NA,TGTGCCAGCAGTCTAGCGCCTGGAATTGAGACCCAGTACTTC,CASSLAPGIETQYF
TRBV27,many,TRBJ2-2,NA,TGTGCCAGCAGCTCTACCATCAACACCGGGGAGCTGTTTTTT,CASSSTINTGELFF
TRBV27,NA,TRBJ1-2,TRBD1,TGTGCCAGCAGTTTGACAGGGAAGCATAACTATGGCTACACCTTC,CASSLTGKHNYGYTF
TRBV7-9,NA,TRBJ1-5,NA,TGTGCCAGCAGCCCCTCCGATGAGTTCGGAGGACCCCAGCATTTT,CASSPSDEFGGPQHF
TRBV28,NA,TRBJ1-5,NA,TGTGCCAGCAGGATACATGGTCAGCCCCAGCATTTT,CASRIHGQPQHF
TRBV7-9,NA,TRBJ1-2,NA,TGTGCCAGCAGCTTAGATACTAACTATGGCTACACCTTC,CASSLDTNYGYTF
TRBV3-1/TRBV3-2,NA,TRBJ1-3,TRBD1,TGTGCCAGCAGCCCCGTCCCGGGACAGGGGACTGGAAACACCATATATTTT,CASSPVPGQGTGNTIYF
TRBV30,NA,TRBJ1-2,NA,TGTGCCTGGAGTGTAGTCCTCCAAGGCGGCTATGGCTACACCTTC,CAWSVVLQGGYGYTF
TRBV4-3,NA,TRBJ1-2,NA,TGCGCCAGCAGCCAAGATATCCGGTCGGGTGGCTATGGCTACACCTTC,CASSQDIRSGGYGYTF
TRBV7-2,NA,TRBJ1-6,TRBD1,TGTGCCAGCAGCCCCGACAGGGAACGAGGTTCACCCCTCCACTTT,CASSPDRERGSPLHF
TRBV10-1,once,TRBJ2-7,TRBD2,TGCGCCAGCACCCTACACGGCGGGGGGACTGGCTACGAGCAGTACTTC,CASTLHGGGTGYEQYF
TRBV7-3,NA,TRBJ2-3,NA,TGTGCCAGCAGCTCAAGCGGCCTAAGCACAGATACGCAGTATTTT,CASSSSGLSTDTQYF
TRBV6-5,NA,TRBJ2-1,NA,TGTGCCAGCGGCAACAATGAGCAGTTCTTC,CASGNNEQFF
TRBV6-1,NA,TRBJ2-7,NA,TGTGCCAGCAGTGAACCGGGAACCAACGAGCAGTACTTC,CASSEPGTNEQYF
TRBV5-1,NA,TRBJ1-1,TRBD1,TGCGCCAGCAGCTTGGGGACAGGGGGCCCTAGGGCTGAAGCTTTCTTT,CASSLGTGGPRAEAFF
TRBV7-2,once,TRBJ1-2,NA,TGTGCCAGCAGCACCTCGGGGGGGATTTATGGCTACACCTTC,CASSTSGGIYGYTF
TRBV28,NA,TRBJ2-1,TRBD1,TGTGCCAGCAGTTACAGGGGGCTAATTGTGTTCTTC,CASSYRGLIVFF
TRBV28,NA,TRBJ1-1,TRBD1,TGTGCCAGCAGCCGACCCACAGGGGGCGGGGTGGGGACTGAAGCTTTCTTT,CASSRPTGGGVGTEAFF
TRBV7-9,NA,TRBJ1-6,TRBD1,TGTGCCAGCAGCAATGGACAGGGCTTTTATAATTCACCCCTCCACTTT,CASSNGQGFYNSPLHF
TRBV10-3,NA,TRBJ2-1,TRBD2,TGTGCCATCAGTAGCGGGGCCTCCTACAATGAGCAGTTCTTC,CAISSGASYNEQFF
TRBV7-2,NA,TRBJ1-5,TRBD1,TGTGCCAGCAGGCAAGACAGGGGAAGCAATCAGCCCCAGCATTTT,CASRQDRGSNQPQHF
TRBV7-3,NA,TRBJ2-1,TRBD1,TGTGCCAGCAGCCCCCGTGCAGGGGGCAGTTATGAGCAGTTCTTC,CASSPRAGGSYEQFF
TRBV5-1,NA,TRBJ2-3,TRBD1,TGCGCCAGCAGCCAAGGGACAGTCACAGATACGCAGTATTTT,CASSQGTVTDTQYF
TRBV6-5,NA,TRBJ2-2,TRBD1,TGTGCCAGCAGCCCAGGGACAGTGAACACCGGGGAGCTGTTTTTT,CASSPGTVNTGELFF
TRBV28,NA,TRBJ1-5,NA,TGTGCCAGCCGGGGGGGACTTTATAGCAATCAGCCCCAGCATTTT,CASRGGLYSNQPQHF
TRBV3-1/TRBV3-2,NA,TRBJ1-5,NA,TGTGCCAGCAGCCAAGATATCCCCTACGAGCAGCCCCAGCATTTT,CASSQDIPYEQPQHF
TRBV6-1,once,TRBJ2-7,NA,TGTGCCAGCAGTGAATTAGGCGGGAACTCCTACGAGCAGTACTTC,CASSELGGNSYEQYF
TRBV6-5,NA,TRBJ1-5,NA,TGTGCCAGCAGGACAGGAGCCTATAGCAATCAGCCCCAGCATTTT,CASRTGAYSNQPQHF
TRBV5-1,NA,TRBJ1-3,NA,TGCGCCAGCAGCTTGACGGGAACCTCTGGAAACACCATATATTTT,CASSLTGTSGNTIYF
TRBV28,few,TRBJ1-2,TRBD1,TGTGCCTGCGGGACAGGGGTACATGGCTACACCTTC,CACGTGVHGYTF
TRBV5-1,few,TRBJ2-5,NA,TGCGCCAGCAGCTTGGGACGGGTGCGAGAGACCCAGTACTTC,CASSLGRVRETQYF
TRBV4-1,NA,TRBJ1-5,NA,TGCGCCAGCAGCCGCCTCTTAGTAAATCAGCCCCAGCATTTT,CASSRLLVNQPQHF
TRBV11-2,NA,TRBJ2-1,NA,TGTGCCAGCAGCTTAGGTAGCGGTCCCTACAATGAGCAGTTCTTC,CASSLGSGPYNEQFF